The subject of this entry is one TCR beta chain. Its antigen remains unidentified. This sample was included in a study of beta chain features in type 1 diabetes. Turning to the study itself: Across every sample, roughly 100 million sorted cells were examined in total.

Reverse transcription of all isolated RNA meant that expressed TCRB transcripts were sequenced. The method was immunoSEQ multiplex PCR; TCRdb's version includes in-frame clones alone and lacks a portion of them. The data show 130,000 to 150,000 clones, about 50% seen once. Whole-study results and caveats: Shorter templates may be favored by PCR, equally so in patients and controls.

The J segment lost 4 bases and the V segment lost 5 bases, leaving 5 bases of the junction unmatched. The CDR3 sequence is 14 residues long. Germline V lookup: CDR1 GTSNPN, CDR2 SVGIG (reference sequence). Sorted CD4+ subsets: naive, central memory, regulatory, stem cell-like memory (CD45RO/CCR7/CD25/CD127/CD95/CD27 panel). What was sequenced was Tregs from blood. This chain links TRBV30 with TRBJ2-2, with 9 bases fitting TRBD2. This clonotype was sampled from a man younger than 35 in good health. The CDR3 is CAWSREGPTGELFF. CDR3 nucleotides: TGTGCCTGGTCGCGGGAGGGCCCCACCGGGGAGCTGTTTTTT.